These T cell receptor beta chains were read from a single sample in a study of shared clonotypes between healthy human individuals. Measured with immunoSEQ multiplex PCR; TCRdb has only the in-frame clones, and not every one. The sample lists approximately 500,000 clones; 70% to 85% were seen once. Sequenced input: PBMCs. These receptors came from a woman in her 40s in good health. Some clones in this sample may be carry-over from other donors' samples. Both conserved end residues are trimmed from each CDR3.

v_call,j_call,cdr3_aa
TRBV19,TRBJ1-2,ASSSHGTGRDGYT
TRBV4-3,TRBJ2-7,ASSQDVFTGSSYEQY
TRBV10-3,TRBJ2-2,AISEGTANTGELF
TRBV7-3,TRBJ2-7,ASSLRGRQGSSYEQY
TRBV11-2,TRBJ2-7,ASSWGRTYEQY
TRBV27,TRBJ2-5,ASSLNSISGWETQY
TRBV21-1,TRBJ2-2,ASSKVCGGLTGELF
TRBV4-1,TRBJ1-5,ASSQEQTNQPQH
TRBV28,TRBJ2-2,ASKGDFVTGELF
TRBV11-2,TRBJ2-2,ASSLAVRGGNTGELF
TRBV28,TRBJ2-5,ASTTPRVQETQY
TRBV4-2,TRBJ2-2,ASSRTGTSTGELF
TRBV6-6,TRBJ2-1,AGGAGAVNEQF
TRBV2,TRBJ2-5,ASSDLGTQY
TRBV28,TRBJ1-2,ASSPPPIGVGNYGYT
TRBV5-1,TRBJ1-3,ASSLTVSSGNTIY
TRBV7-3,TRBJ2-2,ASSLHPSGYNTGELF
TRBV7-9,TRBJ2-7,ASSGGLAGSEQY
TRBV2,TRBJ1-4,ASSDDSPREKLF
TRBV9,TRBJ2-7,ASNSGTGAYEQY
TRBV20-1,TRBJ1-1,SASSAQAF
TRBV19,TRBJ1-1,ASSMDRAGVAF